This TCR beta chain was sequenced during a study of early T cells in non-severe SARS-CoV-2 infection. The overall study: The sequenced material was bulk RNA from unsorted whole blood, and its chains were unpaired.

Individual cDNA molecules received unique molecular identifiers. TCRdb recomputed calls from the 5' RACE reads with MiXCR, one row per CDR3 protein. Among about 61,000 distinct CDR3 sequences, more than 10% were seen once, and the ten largest hold 1.7%. Findings of the study overall: CD4 and private specificities were missed by VDJdb matching, which favored anti-spike CD8 responses.

Comments on this clonotype: Its target is unknown.

Germline-derived CDR1 and CDR2 are SGHTA and FQGNSA. CDR3 size: 15 residues. With V trimmed by 5 bases and J by 4 bases, 7 bases remained unmatched. The sequence came from an adult who was a healthcare worker with PCR-confirmed SARS-CoV-2 infection or an uninfected control (not recorded which). The sequencing input was whole blood. The V call is TRBV7-2, the J call TRBJ2-1; 8 nucleotides match TRBD2. The CDR3 nucleotides are TGTGCCAGCAGCCGGGCGGGGGGCCGATACAATGAGCAGTTCTTC. It translates to CASSRAGGRYNEQFF. Drawing the rest from reference TRBV7-2 and TRBJ2-1, the complete variable domain is GAGVSQSPSNKVTEKGKDVELRCDPISGHTALYWYRQSLGQGLEFLIYFQGNSAPDKSGLPSDRFSAERTGGSVSTLTIQRTQQEDSAVYLCASSRAGGRYNEQFFGPGTRLTVL.